In this sample, the clone carrying this TCR beta chain turned up many times. V was pared by 6 bases and J by 6 bases, with 26 bases between. This CDR3 has 16 amino acids. Germline CDR1 SQVTM, CDR2 ANQGSEA. From roughly 0.4 ug of RNA, a library with molecular barcoded alpha/delta and beta/gamma adaptors was made. TCRdb processed the reads anew with MiXCR; each CDR3 protein has one entry. There are about 22,000 distinct CDR3 sequences in the sample; about 13% occur only once, and less than 70% lies in the top ten. The data belong to a study of read filtering for tumor transcriptome and immune sequencing.

This TCR was sampled from a donor older than 35 with multiple myeloma. This chain connects TRBV29-1 to TRBJ1-1; D perhaps matches TRBD1 (6 bases). Sequenced input: a population of CD138-negative cells sorted from bone marrow. The CDR3 loop reads CSVLGGQAIAFAEAFF. As DNA, the CDR3 is TGCAGCGTCCTAGGGGGTCAGGCAATCGCGTTCGCTGAAGCTTTCTTT.